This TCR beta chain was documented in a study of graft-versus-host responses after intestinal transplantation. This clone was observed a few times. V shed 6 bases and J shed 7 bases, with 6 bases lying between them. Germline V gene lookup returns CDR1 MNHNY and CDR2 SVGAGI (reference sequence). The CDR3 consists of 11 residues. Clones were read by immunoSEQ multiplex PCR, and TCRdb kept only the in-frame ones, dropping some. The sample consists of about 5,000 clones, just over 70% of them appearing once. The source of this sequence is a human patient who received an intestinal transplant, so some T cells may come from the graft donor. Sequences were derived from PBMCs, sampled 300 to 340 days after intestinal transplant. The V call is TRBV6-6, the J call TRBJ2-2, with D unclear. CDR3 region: CASSVLGELFF. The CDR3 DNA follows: TGTGCCAGCAGCGTCCTCGGGGAGCTGTTTTTT.